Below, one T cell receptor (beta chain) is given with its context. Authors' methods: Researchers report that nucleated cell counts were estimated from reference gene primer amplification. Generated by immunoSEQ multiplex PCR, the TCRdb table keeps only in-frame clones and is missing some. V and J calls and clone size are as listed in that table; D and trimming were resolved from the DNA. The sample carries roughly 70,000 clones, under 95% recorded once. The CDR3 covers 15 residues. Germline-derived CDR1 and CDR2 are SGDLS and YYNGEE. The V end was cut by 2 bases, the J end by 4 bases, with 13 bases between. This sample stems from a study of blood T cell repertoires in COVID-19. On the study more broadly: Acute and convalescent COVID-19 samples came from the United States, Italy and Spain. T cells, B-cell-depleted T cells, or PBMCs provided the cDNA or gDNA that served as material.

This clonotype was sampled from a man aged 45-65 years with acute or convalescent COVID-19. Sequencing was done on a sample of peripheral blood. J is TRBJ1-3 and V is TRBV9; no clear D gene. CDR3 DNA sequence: TGTGCCAGCAGCGTTAGCGTAACGGGCGGAAACACCATATATTTT. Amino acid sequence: CASSVSVTGGNTIYF.